The entry below gives a single T cell receptor beta chain sequence along with its context. Original processing methods: The assay estimated nucleated cells by amplifying reference gene primers. The protocol was immunoSEQ multiplex PCR, while the TCRdb copy is restricted to in-frame clones and leaves out a portion. That table is the source of V, J and clone size, and D and trimming were worked out from the DNA. This sample has just under 40,000 clones, with 79% found just once. This specimen comes from a study of blood T cell repertoires in COVID-19. Study details: Material from acute and convalescent COVID-19 was sourced from the United States, Italy and Spain. Sample material is recorded as cDNA or gDNA derived from T cells, B-cell-depleted T cells, or PBMCs.

The CDR3 loop spans 15 amino acids. Deletions cut 4 bases from V and 2 bases from J, with 13 bases between. Looked up from germline, CDR1 is SGHTA and CDR2 is FQGTGA. The sample taken for sequencing was peripheral blood. The receptor was isolated from a man between 70 and 80 years old with acute or convalescent COVID-19. The chain employs TRBV7-3 and TRBJ2-3, with TRBD1 as a possible D gene (6 bases). In nucleotides, the CDR3 is TGTGCCAGCAGCTCCAGACAGGCCAACACAGATACGCAGTATTTT. It specifies CASSSRQANTDTQYF.